Listed here are 26 T cell receptor beta chains from one sample, sequenced in a study of cytomegalovirus exposure and HLA in healthy donors. The PCR ran on 60 Vbeta and 13 Jbeta primers. The assay was immunoSEQ multiplex PCR, and TCRdb's table has in-frame clones only and misses some. Among 100,000 to 150,000 clones listed, about four fifths were seen once. The sequencing sample was made of PBMCs. These receptors originate from a woman between 40 and 50 years old in good health and CMV-seronegative.

The J gene is TRBJ2-1, the V gene TRBV14, with D hard to call. V lost 0 bases, J lost 4 bases, and 4 bases lay in between. The length of the CDR3 is 13 residues. The germline V gene has CDR1 SGHDN and CDR2 FVKESK. The CDR3 DNA sequence: TGTGCCAGCAGCCAAGATAGTTACAATGAGCAGTTCTTC. Amino acids: CASSQDSYNEQFF.

The chain carries TRBV28 and TRBJ1-6; TRBD1 is a possible D gene (5 bases). Germline CDR1 and CDR2: MDHEN and SYDVKM. V gave up 6 bases and J gave up 8 bases, with 17 bases separating them. There are 15 residues in the CDR3. CDR3 region: CASRRTTTGDSPLHF. For the CDR3, the DNA is TGTGCCAGCAGACGTACTACAACGGGGGATTCACCCCTCCACTTT.

V usage is TRBV4-2 and J usage is TRBJ2-7; the D is unclear. V dropped 1 base and J dropped 2 bases, with 12 bases sitting between them. There are 15 residues in the CDR3. The germline CDR1 and CDR2 sequences are LGHNA and YNFKEQ. The DNA of the CDR3 is TGTGCCAGCAGCCAAGCTGGTGCGGAACCCTACGAGCAGTACTTC. Its protein product is CASSQAGAEPYEQYF.

This clone has only a few counts. V usage is TRBV2 and J usage is TRBJ2-1; D is possibly TRBD2 (5 bases). Per germline, CDR1 SNHLY and CDR2 FYNNEI. Trimming cost V 3 bases and J 0 bases, with 6 bases left between them. CDR3 size: 14 residues. The CDR3 DNA is TGTGCCAGCAGTGACCGGGGCTCCTACAATGAGCAGTTCTTC. Translation: CASSDRGSYNEQFF.

The chain couples TRBV7-2 to TRBJ1-5; 8 bases align to TRBD1. The CDR3 contains 14 residues. The V segment lost 1 base and the J segment 5 bases; nucleotides outside the gene matches: 1. Germline lookup yields CDR1 SGHTA and CDR2 FQGNSA. This CDR3 is CASSLGRGHQPQHF. The CDR3 region has the DNA TGTGCCAGCAGCTTAGGCAGGGGGCATCAGCCCCAGCATTTT. The whole variable domain, remainder taken from reference TRBV7-2 and TRBJ1-5, is GAGVSQSPSNKVTEKGKDVELRCDPISGHTALYWYRQSLGQGLEFLIYFQGNSAPDKSGLPSDRFSAERTGGSVSTLTIQRTQQEDSAVYLCASSLGRGHQPQHFGDGTRLSIL.

The chain joins TRBV7-6 to TRBJ2-1, with a weak D call TRBD2 (7 bases). V was trimmed by 4 bases and J by 9 bases, leaving 19 bases between them. The CDR3 runs 15 residues. From germline, CDR1 is SGHVS and CDR2 FNYEAQ. CDR3 residues: CASSSTTGRESEQFF. CDR3 nucleotides: TGTGCCAGCAGCTCTACAACAGGGCGGGAGAGTGAGCAGTTCTTC.

This clone has just one count. This sequence joins TRBV9 and TRBJ2-7, with 7 bases identical to TRBD1. CDR1 is SGDLS and CDR2 is YYNGEE in the germline V gene. The CDR3 has 14 residues. Unmatched junction bases numbered 6, after V lost 0 bases and J lost 6 bases. The CDR3: CASSVGRQGGEQYF. The CDR3 region has the DNA TGTGCCAGCAGCGTAGGGCGACAGGGTGGCGAGCAGTACTTC.

The chain carries TRBV6-1 and TRBJ2-2, with TRBD2 as a possible D gene (6 bases). This CDR3 has 15 residues. The V and J ends lost 5 bases and 5 bases respectively, with 15 bases between them. CDR1 is MNHNS, CDR2 SASEGT, per germline. In DNA form, the CDR3 reads TGTGCCAGCAGTCGACTAGACGGGGAGACCGGGGAGCTGTTTTTT. Translated, it gives CASSRLDGETGELFF.

This rearrangement joins TRBV6-6 to TRBJ2-5; 8 bases are shared with TRBD1. The V segment lost 5 bases and the J segment 5 bases; nucleotides outside the gene matches: 7. This CDR3 is 14 amino acids long. Germline V gives CDR1 MNHNY, CDR2 SVGAGI (reference sequence). CDR3 coding DNA: TGTGCCAGCAGTCCCTCCCGGGACAGGGAGACCCAGTACTTC. Translating gives CASSPSRDRETQYF.

The chain recombines TRBV5-1 with TRBJ1-2; 8 bases align to TRBD1. Per the germline V gene, CDR1 is SGHRS and CDR2 is YFSETQ. The junction had 4 bases not matched to a gene; V was cut back by 4 bases and J by 2 bases. There are 14 residues in the CDR3. The CDR3 spells CASSPRTGNYGYTF. The CDR3, as DNA: TGCGCCAGCAGCCCTCGGACAGGGAACTATGGCTACACCTTC.

This rearrangement joins TRBV11-2 to TRBJ1-5; D remains unclear. Germline CDR1 reads SGHAT; CDR2 reads FQNNGV. V lost 0 bases and J lost 1, with 7 bases in between. This CDR3 comprises 15 residues. CDR3 residues: CASSLDRGSNQPQHF. Written as DNA, the CDR3 is TGTGCCAGCAGCTTAGATCGGGGAAGCAATCAGCCCCAGCATTTT.

This clone was observed a few times. The chain combines TRBV4-2 with TRBJ1-1, with 8 bases lining up with TRBD1. The V gene's germline CDR1 is LGHNA and CDR2 YNFKEQ. The CDR3 sequence is 15 residues long. The V segment lost 4 bases and the J segment 5 bases; nucleotides outside the gene matches: 9. This CDR3 is CASSPKDREETEAFF. Written as DNA, the CDR3 is TGTGCCAGCAGCCCCAAGGACAGGGAGGAAACTGAAGCTTTCTTT.

The V call is TRBV12-5, the J call TRBJ1-1; perhaps TRBD1 as D (5 bases). CDR1 and CDR2 from the germline V gene are LGHNT and FRNRAP. The V end was cut by 3 bases, the J end by 3 bases, with 8 bases between. The CDR3 covers 13 residues. The CDR3 loop is CASGFRGDTEAFF. CDR3 DNA: TGTGCTAGTGGTTTCCGGGGGGACACTGAAGCTTTCTTT.

The gene calls are TRBV6-6 and TRBJ2-5, with D perhaps TRBD2 (5 bases). Germline lookup yields CDR1 MNHNY and CDR2 SVGAGI (reference sequence). V shed 0 bases and J shed 1 base, with 9 bases lying between them. CDR3 length: 15 amino acids. In DNA, the CDR3 is TGTGCCAGCAGTTACTCACGGGGAACCCAAGAGACCCAGTACTTC. This encodes CASSYSRGTQETQYF.

The gene calls are TRBV5-1 and TRBJ1-1; 9 bases are a match to TRBD1. The junction had 6 bases not matched to a gene; V was cut back by 4 bases and J by 5 bases. The CDR3 runs to 14 residues. Germline V gene lookup returns CDR1 SGHRS and CDR2 YFSETQ. CDR3 coding DNA: TGCGCCAGCAGCCCCGGACAGGGGTGGACTGAAGCTTTCTTT. Amino acids: CASSPGQGWTEAFF.

The chain couples TRBV7-2 to TRBJ1-3; perhaps TRBD1 as D (6 bases). Trimming removed 5 bases from V and 5 bases from J, with 13 bases in between. Germline V CDR1 and CDR2: SGHTA, FQGNSA. The CDR3 spans 14 residues. CDR3 coding DNA: TGTGCCAGCAGCCAGGGGCTCGGCAGAAACACCATATATTTT. Translation gives CASSQGLGRNTIYF.

This chain connects TRBV19 to TRBJ2-1; 7 bases are shared with TRBD2. CDR3 length: 10 residues. The ends lost 10 bases at V and 6 bases at J; junction bases unmatched: 0. Germline CDR1 reads LNHDA; CDR2 reads SQIVND (reference sequence). The CDR3 protein is CATGGNEQFF. The CDR3 region has the DNA TGTGCCACGGGGGGCAATGAGCAGTTCTTC. Full variable domain (remainder filled in from reference TRBV19 and TRBJ2-1): DGGITQSPKYLFRKEGQNVTLSCEQNLNHDAMYWYRQDPGQGLRLIYYSQIVNDFQKGDIAEGYSVSREKKESFPLTVTSAQKNPTAFYLCATGGNEQFFGPGTRLTVL.

This chain joins TRBV18 and TRBJ1-1; the D is unclear. The CDR3 is 13 residues long. Per germline, CDR1 KGHSH and CDR2 LQKENI. The V end was cut by 6 bases, the J end by 2 bases, with 10 bases between. The CDR3 DNA reads as TGTGCCAGCTCCGAGGAGCCAAACACTGAAGCTTTCTTT. It yields the protein CASSEEPNTEAFF.

The chain uses TRBV29-1 and TRBJ2-5; D is possibly TRBD1 (5 bases). With the DNA end fitting TRBJ2-7 better, the J assignment may be wrong. Germline CDR1 and CDR2: SQVTM and ANQGSEA. This CDR3 has 13 amino acids. DNA of the CDR3: TGCAGCGTTGGTAGGGGCAAGACCTACGAGCAGTACTTC. Translation gives CSVGRGKTYEQYF.

The V and J genes are TRBV2 and TRBJ1-2; 7 nucleotides agree with TRBD1. The V segment lost 6 bases and the J segment 3 bases; nucleotides outside the gene matches: 10. CDR1 is SNHLY and CDR2 is FYNNEI in the germline V gene. This CDR3 region has 15 residues. The CDR3 region has the DNA TGTGCCAGCAGCCTCCTTCAGGGGGGAGACTATGGCTACACCTTC. This gives the protein CASSLLQGGDYGYTF.

This clone appeared a few times. This chain uses TRBV6-5 with TRBJ1-5, with TRBD1 matching over 9 bases. The CDR3 contains 14 residues. Germline-derived CDR1 and CDR2 are MNHEY and SVGAGI. V shed 5 bases, J shed 7 bases, and the junction held 6 bases outside the gene matches. The CDR3: CASSLRTGEQPQHF. The CDR3 bases are TGTGCCAGCAGTCTACGGACAGGGGAGCAGCCCCAGCATTTT.

Written as DNA, the CDR3 is TGTGCCAGCACCCTGAGGGGGACTAGCTACAATGAGCAGTTCTTC. Translated, it gives CASTLRGTSYNEQFF. This chain links TRBV2 with TRBJ2-1; 8 bases fit TRBD2. J lost 3 bases, V lost 7 bases, and 8 bases had no gene match. Germline CDR1 and CDR2: SNHLY and FYNNEI. The CDR3 has 15 amino acids.

The rearrangement links TRBV28 to TRBJ2-7; 11 bases match TRBD2. The J segment lost 5 bases and the V segment lost 3 bases, leaving 6 bases of the junction unmatched. Germline CDR1 and CDR2: MDHEN and SYDVKM. The CDR3 loop spans 15 amino acids. CDR3 bases: TGTGCCAGCAGTTTGATAGCGGGAGGGCCGAACGAGCAGTACTTC. Protein product: CASSLIAGGPNEQYF.

The chain combines TRBV6-1 with TRBJ1-5, with a possible D match to TRBD1 (6 bases). Germline CDR1 and CDR2: MNHNS and SASEGT. Trimming cost V 1 base and J 6 bases, with 7 bases left between them. The CDR3 runs 13 residues. CDR3 region: CASSEGGRQPQHF. Written as DNA, the CDR3 is TGTGCCAGCAGTGAAGGGGGGCGTCAGCCCCAGCATTTT.

The DNA of the CDR3 is TGTGCCAGCAGCCCACGACAGGGTGAGACCCAGTACTTC. It yields the protein CASSPRQGETQYF. The chain combines TRBV7-2 with TRBJ2-5; 7 positions agree with TRBD1. Unmatched junction bases numbered 5, after V lost 5 bases and J lost 5 bases. This CDR3 spans 13 amino acids. Germline V CDR1 and CDR2: SGHTA, FQGNSA.

V gene TRBV2 combines with J gene TRBJ2-7, with 9 bases aligning to TRBD2. V lost 4 bases, J lost 2 bases, and 0 bases stayed unmatched. Germline V lookup: CDR1 SNHLY, CDR2 FYNNEI. The length of the CDR3 is 13 residues. The CDR3: CASSGGRAYEQYF. The CDR3 nucleotides are TGTGCCAGCAGTGGCGGGAGGGCCTACGAGCAGTACTTC.